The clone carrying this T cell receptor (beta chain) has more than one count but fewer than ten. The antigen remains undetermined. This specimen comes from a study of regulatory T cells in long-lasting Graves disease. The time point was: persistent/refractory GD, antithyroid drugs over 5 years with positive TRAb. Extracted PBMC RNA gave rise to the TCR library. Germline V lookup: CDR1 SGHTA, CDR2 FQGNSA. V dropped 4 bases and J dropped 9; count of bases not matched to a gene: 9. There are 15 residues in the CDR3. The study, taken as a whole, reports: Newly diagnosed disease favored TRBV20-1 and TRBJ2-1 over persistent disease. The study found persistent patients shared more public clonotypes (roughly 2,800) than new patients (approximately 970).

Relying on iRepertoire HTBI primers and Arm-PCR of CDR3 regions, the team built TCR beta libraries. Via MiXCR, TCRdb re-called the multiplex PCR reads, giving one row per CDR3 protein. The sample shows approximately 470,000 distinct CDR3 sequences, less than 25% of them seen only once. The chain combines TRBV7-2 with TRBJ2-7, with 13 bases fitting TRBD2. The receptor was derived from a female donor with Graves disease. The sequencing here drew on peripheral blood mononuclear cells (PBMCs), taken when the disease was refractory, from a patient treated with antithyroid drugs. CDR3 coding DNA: TGTGCCAGCAGCTCCGGACTAGCGGGAGCCAACGGGCAGTACTTC. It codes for CASSSGLAGANGQYF. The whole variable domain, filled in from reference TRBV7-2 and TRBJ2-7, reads GAGVSQSPSNKVTEKGKDVELRCDPISGHTALYWYRQSLGQGLEFLIYFQGNSAPDKSGLPSDRFSAERTGGSVSTLTIQRTQQEDSAVYLCASSSGLAGANGQYFGPGTRLTVT.